Many counts were recorded for the clone carrying this T cell receptor (beta chain). What it binds is not known. Investigators amplified TCR beta CDR3 regions from RNA transcripts. First-round RT-PCR with HTBI primers preceded a second-round multiplex PCR. Each CDR3 protein is one row after TCRdb ran MiXCR on the multiplex PCR reads. The repertoire includes almost 750,000 distinct CDR3 sequences, roughly two fifths of them detected once, and roughly 45% sits in the top ten. V was trimmed by 5 bases and J by 0 bases, leaving 11 bases between them. CDR3 length equals 13 residues. Germline CDR1 and CDR2: SQVTM and ANQGSEA. This sample stems from a study of Graves' ophthalmopathy and Graves' hyperthyroidism. The study's findings and limits: Clonotypes were expanded in thyroid at above 0.001 frequency, and most also appeared in blood.

If patients had other autoimmune diseases, uncontrolled infections, pregnancy or lactation, they were excluded. Diagnostic conclusions were grounded in clinical symptoms, serum thyroxine, TRAb, thyroid ultrasound and orbital computed tomography. Sampling more than 9 ml of fresh peripheral blood provided the PBMCs. Sequencing was performed on peripheral blood. This TCR was recovered from an adult man with Graves' ophthalmopathy. V is TRBV29-1 and J is TRBJ2-7, with a weak D call TRBD2 (5 bases). The CDR3 sequence: CSVRGGDSYEQYF. The DNA for the CDR3 is TGCAGCGTTCGGGGTGGGGACTCCTACGAGCAGTACTTC.